The rows below give T cell receptor beta chains drawn from one sample of a study of blood T cell repertoires in COVID-19. Produced via immunoSEQ multiplex PCR; TCRdb's table is partial and in-frame only. The sample includes more than 300,000 clones, nearly 90% of them seen just once. The sequenced material came from PBMCs or T cells enriched from blood (not recorded which). These receptors all stem from a woman in her twenties or thirties who had recovered from COVID-19. CDR3s include the opening cysteine and the closing phenylalanine or tryptophan. D genes are given only for firm matches. The size entry is marked missing in some rows and otherwise reads once, few, many or a size class.

J gene | D gene | V gene | clone size | CDR3 DNA | CDR3 protein
TRBJ1-6 | . | TRBV5-1 | few | TGCGCCAGCAGCCCCGTAGGGGACTCCTATAATTCACCCCTCCACTTT | CASSPVGDSYNSPLHF
TRBJ2-7 | TRBD2 | TRBV7-9 | once | TGTGCCAGCAGCCTGGGGACTAGCGGGGGGGTTCAGGAGCAGTACTTC | CASSLGTSGGVQEQYF
TRBJ2-6 | TRBD1 | TRBV4-2 | . | TGTGCCAGCAGCCACGAACAGGGGGTCGGGGCCAACGTCCTGACTTTC | CASSHEQGVGANVLTF
TRBJ1-4 | . | TRBV30 | . | TGTGCCTGGAGTGTACTCCAGGGAAAACTGTTTTTT | CAWSVLQGKLFF
TRBJ2-3 | . | TRBV13 | . | TGTGCCAGCAGCGCGGGGGCGGGGGCAGCTACGCAGTATTTT | CASSAGAGAATQYF
TRBJ1-6 | . | TRBV30 | . | TGTGCCTGGAGTGTACGTAGAGGCTACCTGAATTCACCCCTCCACTTT | CAWSVRRGYLNSPLHF
TRBJ1-2 | TRBD1 | TRBV14 | . | TGTGCCAGCAGCCTTATTACAGGGGCTGGCTACACCTTC | CASSLITGAGYTF
TRBJ1-2 | . | TRBV11-2 | . | TGTGCCAGCAGCCACACTCGATCAGGCGAGGGAACCTATGGCTACACCTTC | CASSHTRSGEGTYGYTF
TRBJ2-2 | TRBD1 | TRBV11-2 | . | TGTGCCAGCAGCTTAGTAGGACAGGGGGTGGCCGGGGAGCTGTTTTTT | CASSLVGQGVAGELFF
TRBJ1-3 | . | TRBV6-6 | . | TGTGCCAGCAGTTACGGTCAGGCAGCCTCTGGAAACACCATATATTTT | CASSYGQAASGNTIYF
TRBJ2-3 | . | TRBV10-3 | . | TGTGCCATCAGTGCGACAGGCCCAGCTAGCACAGATACGCAGTATTTT | CAISATGPASTDTQYF
TRBJ1-1 | . | TRBV7-9 | . | TGTGCCAGCAGCTTAGCAGGGGGGGCCCTCACTGAAGCTTTCTTT | CASSLAGGALTEAFF
TRBJ1-1 | . | TRBV20-1 | . | TGCAGTGCTAGTTTAGTTCGGTTTTCAGCCTCGGGAACTGAAGCTTTCTTT | CSASLVRFSASGTEAFF
TRBJ1-1 | . | TRBV5-6 | . | TGTGCCAGCAGCTTGACAGGGTACACTGAAGCTTTCTTT | CASSLTGYTEAFF
TRBJ2-3 | . | TRBV6-2/TRBV6-3 | . | TGTGCCAGCAGCCCTCCCGGCCGGGGAGGTACGCAGTATTTT | CASSPPGRGGTQYF
TRBJ1-2 | TRBD1 | TRBV27 | . | TGTGCCAGCAGTCCCTCGAGACAGGGCATCTATGGCTACACCTTC | CASSPSRQGIYGYTF
TRBJ2-1 | . | TRBV27 | . | TGTGCCAGCAGTTTTGGGGGGAGCTCCTACAATGAGCAGTTCTTC | CASSFGGSSYNEQFF
TRBJ2-7 | . | TRBV4-1 | . | TGCGCCAGCAGCCATCCCGGGACATCCACCTACGAGCAGTACTTC | CASSHPGTSTYEQYF
TRBJ1-1 | . | TRBV19 | . | TGTGCCAGTAGTATAGAGGAGGGGATAAGGGGCGAAGCTTTCTTT | CASSIEEGIRGEAFF
TRBJ2-3 | TRBD2 | TRBV12-5 | . | TGTGCTAGTCGTCTAGCGGGGGGCACAGATACGCAGTATTTT | CASRLAGGTDTQYF
TRBJ2-2 | TRBD2 | TRBV7-9 | . | TGTGCCAGCAGTCTCGGACTAGCGGGGGGCAACACCGGGGAGCTGTTTTTT | CASSLGLAGGNTGELFF
TRBJ1-2 | . | TRBV9 | . | TGTGCCAGCAGCGTAGACTTGGGCGGCTACACCTTC | CASSVDLGGYTF
TRBJ2-7 | . | TRBV13 | . | TGTGCCAGCAGCTTAAGACTAGCCTACGAGCAGTACTTC | CASSLRLAYEQYF
TRBJ1-4 | TRBD1 | TRBV30 | once | TGTGCCTGGAGTGTATGGGACAGCAGAGGTGAAAAACTGTTTTTT | CAWSVWDSRGEKLFF
TRBJ2-3 | . | TRBV11-3 | . | TGTGCCAGCAGTTACAGGGGGAGGGTTACAGATACGCAGTATTTT | CASSYRGRVTDTQYF
TRBJ2-7 | TRBD1 | TRBV5-1 | . | TGCGCCAGCAGCTTGGCTTCGGACAGGGCCGGCGAGCAGTACTTC | CASSLASDRAGEQYF
TRBJ1-2 | . | TRBV30 | . | TGTGCCTGGAGTGTACGGGACTATGGCTACACCTTC | CAWSVRDYGYTF
TRBJ2-3 | TRBD2 | TRBV10-1 | . | TGCGCCAGCAGTAATAGCGGGGTAAATACGCAGTATTTT | CASSNSGVNTQYF
TRBJ1-1 | TRBD1 | TRBV9 | . | TGTGCCAGCAGCTCCTACCGACAGGGACTGAACACTGAAGCTTTCTTT | CASSSYRQGLNTEAFF
TRBJ2-1 | . | TRBV27 | . | TGTGCCAGCAGTTTAGCGGGGACCCGCTACAATGAGCAGTTCTTC | CASSLAGTRYNEQFF
TRBJ1-1 | . | TRBV30 | . | TGTGCCTGGGGTGGCGGTTCGTCGGCTTTCTTT | CAWGGGSSAFF
TRBJ1-2 | TRBD1 | TRBV3-1/TRBV3-2 | . | TGTGCCAGCAGCCAAGGGGGAATGGGACAGGGGAACTATGGCTACACCTTC | CASSQGGMGQGNYGYTF
TRBJ1-1 | . | TRBV30 | . | TGTGCCTGGAGTGTAGGGAGGAGGACTGAAGCTTTCTTT | CAWSVGRRTEAFF
TRBJ2-1 | . | TRBV9 | . | TGTGCCCGCAGCGTCGGGGGCCGCGGGGGAGGCAATGAGCAGTTCTTC | CARSVGGRGGGNEQFF
TRBJ1-2 | . | TRBV30 | . | TGTGCCTGGAGGGCGGGCCTAGTCCACACCTTC | CAWRAGLVHTF
TRBJ2-1 | TRBD2 | TRBV19 | . | TGTGCCAGTAAGGTCGCGGGGGGTTTTAATGAGCAGTTCTTC | CASKVAGGFNEQFF
TRBJ2-5 | . | TRBV28 | . | TGTGCCAGCAGTGCCCGGGCAGGGGTTGGGGTAGAGACCCAGTACTTC | CASSARAGVGVETQYF
TRBJ2-1 | TRBD1 | TRBV25-1 | . | TGTGCCAGCAGTGAGCCGGACAGGTACAATGAGCAGTTCTTC | CASSEPDRYNEQFF
TRBJ2-6 | . | TRBV5-1 | . | TGCGCCAGCAGGCAGGGACTCTCTGGGGCCAACGTCCTGACTTTC | CASRQGLSGANVLTF
TRBJ1-2 | . | TRBV12-3/TRBV12-4 | . | TGTGCCAGCAGCCAACAGCTTATCTATGGCTACACCTTC | CASSQQLIYGYTF
TRBJ1-1 | . | TRBV5-3 | . | TGTGCCAGAAGCCCCGCCCCGCAGGGCGTACAAGAGGTTGAAGCTTTCTTT | CARSPAPQGVQEVEAFF
TRBJ1-5 | . | TRBV6-5 | . | TGTGCCAGCACCGAAGGGGCAAGCAATCAGCCCCAGCATTTT | CASTEGASNQPQHF
TRBJ1-1 | . | TRBV9 | . | TGTGCCAGCAGCTCCCGGGACACCATGAACACTGAAGCTTTCTTT | CASSSRDTMNTEAFF
TRBJ1-5 | TRBD1 | TRBV6-5 | . | TGTGCCAGCAGCTCAGACAGGGGCTATCAGCCCCAGCATTTT | CASSSDRGYQPQHF
TRBJ1-2 | TRBD1 | TRBV7-3 | . | TGTGCCAGCAGCCGGAGACAGGGGGCAGGTGGCTACACCTTC | CASSRRQGAGGYTF
TRBJ1-1 | . | TRBV20-1 | . | TGCAGTGCTAGTTGGGCCCCCGGCACTGAAGCTTTCTTT | CSASWAPGTEAFF
TRBJ2-2 | TRBD2 | TRBV27 | . | TGTGCCACCCTAGCGGGGGGGCCGGACACCGGGGAGCTGTTTTTT | CATLAGGPDTGELFF
TRBJ1-6 | . | TRBV19 | . | TGTGCCAGTAGTCTAAGGACAGTGGATTCACCCCTCCACTTT | CASSLRTVDSPLHF
TRBJ2-7 | . | TRBV11-2 | . | TGTGCCAGCAGCGGAGTGGTCGAGCAGTACTTC | CASSGVVEQYF
TRBJ1-5 | . | TRBV4-1 | . | TGCGCCAGCAGCCAGGGACGGGGACAACTCAATCAGCCCCAGCATTTT | CASSQGRGQLNQPQHF
TRBJ1-3 | TRBD1 | TRBV30 | . | TGTGCCTGGAGTAGGACAGGGGGCAAAAACACCATATATTTT | CAWSRTGGKNTIYF
TRBJ1-2 | . | TRBV6-1 | . | TGTGCCAGCAGTGACAGAATTCCGAAAACAGACTATGGCTACACCTTC | CASSDRIPKTDYGYTF
TRBJ1-1 | . | TRBV11-2 | few | TGTGCCAGCAGCTTAGGCCAGAGTGGGGGCAAGAAGAACACTGAAGCTTTCTTT | CASSLGQSGGKKNTEAFF
TRBJ2-7 | . | TRBV29-1 | . | TGCAGCGTATCGGTCGCCGGGGGAGAGCAGTACTTC | CSVSVAGGEQYF
TRBJ1-6 | . | TRBV2 | . | TGTGCCAGCAGGGCCCAACAGATCTCCCTCCACTTT | CASRAQQISLHF
TRBJ1-1 | TRBD1 | TRBV7-2 | . | TGTGCCAGCAGCTTAGCGAAAGGACAGGGGGACACTGAAGCTTTCTTT | CASSLAKGQGDTEAFF
TRBJ2-2 | TRBD1 | TRBV5-1 | . | TGCGCCAGCAGTGACAGGGGGCCCGGGGAGCTGTTTTTT | CASSDRGPGELFF
TRBJ2-3 | TRBD2 | TRBV6-4 | . | TGTGCCAGCAGTCAGACTAGCGGGGGTGGAGATACGCAGTATTTT | CASSQTSGGGDTQYF
TRBJ1-1 | TRBD1 | TRBV5-6 | . | TGTGCCAGCAGCCGGGACAGTAACATGAACACTGAAGCTTTCTTT | CASSRDSNMNTEAFF
TRBJ1-2 | . | TRBV7-2 | . | TGTGCCAGCAGCTTAGCGCGGGGAGACTATGGCTACACCTTC | CASSLARGDYGYTF